This T cell receptor (beta chain) came from a study of cytomegalovirus exposure and HLA in healthy donors. General observations from the study: When analyzed later, a missense DCLRE1C variant was found to be linked to TCR beta V- and J-gene trimming. Specific recognition of CMV antigens was confirmed in vitro for three chains (all CMV-associated).

With regard to this clone: Its antigen is unknown. A junction boundary mismatches the germline segment, possibly from a read error.

The PCR used 60 Vbeta and 13 Jbeta primers. Produced via immunoSEQ multiplex PCR; TCRdb's table is partial and in-frame only. The sample includes under 200,000 clones, 75% to 90% of them seen just once. The CDR3 is 16 amino acids. Germline V gene sequence: CDR1 SEHNR, CDR2 FQNEAQ (reference sequence). The chain employs TRBV7-9 and TRBJ1-6, with D possibly being TRBD1 (5 bases). Source material: PBMCs. This sequence was found in a male donor in good health and CMV-seropositive. The CDR3 bases are TGTTCCAGCAGCTCGACAGAGAGCTCCTATAATTCACCCCTCCACTTT. It codes for CSSSSTESSYNSPLHF.